This passage covers 7 T cell receptor beta chains from one sample sequenced in a study of technical replicates of blood from several donors (dated by TCRdb to 2016 to 2017). The library came from the immunoSEQ multiplex PCR assay. This is the immuneACCESS table as TCRdb keeps it, with only in-frame sequences that have V and J called. A part of the clones is gone; compared with another copy, unresolved V genes explain less than half, and the rest is unexplained. Present in this sample are approximately 76,000 clones, 91% of which were seen just once. Together, the top ten hold around 0.24% of the sample. The sample comprised T cells isolated from PBMCs. These receptors were collected from a human donor in good health.

This chain connects TRBV29-1 to TRBJ2-1; tentatively, D is TRBD1 (5 bases). V lost 4 bases, J lost 8 bases, and 9 bases lay in between. The CDR3 extends over 11 amino acids. Germline V lookup: CDR1 SQVTM, CDR2 ANQGSEA. CDR3 sequence: CSVGREDEQFF. CDR3 DNA: TGCAGCGTTGGCAGGGAAGATGAGCAGTTCTTC.

This clone was observed once. Germline and junction disagree at one end, which may indicate a read error. The chain is built from TRBV5-1 and TRBJ2-7, with TRBD1 matching over 8 bases. This CDR3 is built from 15 residues. From germline, CDR1 is SGHRS and CDR2 YFSETQ. DNA for the CDR3: TGCGTCAGCAGCTTGACCGGGACAGGAACCTACGAGCAGTACTTC. Protein: CVSSLTGTGTYEQYF.

The chain employs TRBV4-1 and TRBJ1-3; 8 bases fit TRBD1. V lost 1 base to trimming and J lost 7 bases; unmatched junction nucleotides: 9. This CDR3 is 16 amino acids long. Germline V gene data show CDR1 as MGHRA and CDR2 as YSYEKL. For the CDR3, the DNA is TGCGCCAGCAGCCAAGGGGGACAGGTATTTTGGAACACCATATATTTT. Amino acids: CASSQGGQVFWNTIYF.

This chain joins TRBV6-1 and TRBJ1-3; D uncertain. The length of the CDR3 is 15 residues. Trimming left V 2 bases short and J 1 base short, with 9 bases between. Germline V gene data show CDR1 as MNHNS and CDR2 as SASEGT. Here the CDR3 reads CASSELSVSGNTIYF. CDR3 sequence (DNA): TGTGCCAGCAGTGAACTGTCAGTATCTGGAAACACCATATATTTT.

The chain joins TRBV28 to TRBJ2-1; a weak D match, TRBD1 (5 bases). V shed 1 base and J shed 8 bases, with 12 bases lying between them. CDR1 is MDHEN, CDR2 SYDVKM, per germline. This CDR3 has 14 residues. The CDR3 coding sequence is TGTGCCAGCAGTTTATCCACAGTCAGGGATGAGCAGTTCTTC. Translating it yields CASSLSTVRDEQFF.

V is TRBV4-1 and J is TRBJ2-7; D possibly corresponds to TRBD1 (6 bases). Trimming took 0 bases from V and 0 from J, leaving 12 bases between them. The CDR3 contains 16 residues. CDR1 is MGHRA and CDR2 is YSYEKL in the germline V gene. CDR3 residues: CASSQDVDSYSYEQYF. In nucleotides, the CDR3 is TGCGCCAGCAGCCAAGATGTGGACAGCTACTCCTACGAGCAGTACTTC.

This chain joins TRBV27 and TRBJ2-7, with 8 bases identical to TRBD1. After removal of 6 bases from V and 4 bases from J, the junction contained 8 bases not matched to a gene. Germline V gene sequence: CDR1 MNHEY, CDR2 SMNVEV (reference sequence). CDR3 length: 14 residues. CDR3 region: CASSRGQGPYEQYF. In DNA form, the CDR3 reads TGTGCCAGCAGCCGAGGACAGGGCCCATACGAGCAGTACTTC.